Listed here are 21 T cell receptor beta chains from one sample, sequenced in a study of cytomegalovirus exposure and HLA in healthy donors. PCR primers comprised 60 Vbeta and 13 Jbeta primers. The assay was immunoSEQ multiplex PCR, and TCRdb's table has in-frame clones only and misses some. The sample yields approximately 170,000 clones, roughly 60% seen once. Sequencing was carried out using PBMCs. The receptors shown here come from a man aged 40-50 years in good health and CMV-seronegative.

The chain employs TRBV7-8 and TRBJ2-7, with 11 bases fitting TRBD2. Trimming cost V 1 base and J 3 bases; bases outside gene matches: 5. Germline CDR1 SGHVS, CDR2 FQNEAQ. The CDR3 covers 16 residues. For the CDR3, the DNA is TGTGCCAGCAGCTTAGGATACACTAGCGGGAGCTACGAGCAGTACTTC. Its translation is CASSLGYTSGSYEQYF. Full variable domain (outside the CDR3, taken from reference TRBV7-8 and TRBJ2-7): GAGVSQSPRYKVAKRGQDVALRCDPISGHVSLFWYQQALGQGPEFLTYFQNEAQLDKSGLPSDRFFAERPEGSVSTLKIQRTQQEDSAVYLCASSLGYTSGSYEQYFGPGTRLTVT.

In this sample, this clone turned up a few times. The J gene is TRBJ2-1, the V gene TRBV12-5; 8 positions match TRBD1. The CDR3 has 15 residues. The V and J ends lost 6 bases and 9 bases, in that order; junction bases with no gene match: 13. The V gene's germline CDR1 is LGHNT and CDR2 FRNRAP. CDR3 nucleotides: TGTGCTAGTGGGGGAGGACAGGGTAAGTTAGGTGAGCAGTTCTTC. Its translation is CASGGGQGKLGEQFF.

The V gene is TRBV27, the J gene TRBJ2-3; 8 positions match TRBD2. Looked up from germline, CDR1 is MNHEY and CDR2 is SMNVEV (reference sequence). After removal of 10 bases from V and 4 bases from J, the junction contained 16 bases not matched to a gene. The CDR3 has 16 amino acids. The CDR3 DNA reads TGTGCCATCAAAAGGGCGGGGGGCCGCCAGGCAGATACGCAGTATTTT. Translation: CAIKRAGGRQADTQYF.

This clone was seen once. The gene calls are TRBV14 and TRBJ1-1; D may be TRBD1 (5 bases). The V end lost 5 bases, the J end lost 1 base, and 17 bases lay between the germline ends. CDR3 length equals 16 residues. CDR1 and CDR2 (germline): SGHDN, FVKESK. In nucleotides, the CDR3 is TGTGCCAGCAGCGATCATCCCGGGGGAGCGAACACTGAAGCTTTCTTT. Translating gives CASSDHPGGANTEAFF.

In nucleotides, the CDR3 is TGCGCCAGCAGCCAAGAACCACGCGTGGAGACCCAGTACTTC. Translation: CASSQEPRVETQYF. V and J are TRBV4-1 and TRBJ2-5; D is ambiguous. This CDR3 contains 14 residues. Trimming took 0 bases from V and 5 from J, leaving 10 bases between them. Germline V gives CDR1 MGHRA, CDR2 YSYEKL.

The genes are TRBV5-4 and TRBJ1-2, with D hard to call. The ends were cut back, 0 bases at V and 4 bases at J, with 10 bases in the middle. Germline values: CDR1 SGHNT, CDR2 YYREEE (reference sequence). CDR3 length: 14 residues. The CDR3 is CASSLDNSLYGYTF. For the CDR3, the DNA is TGTGCCAGCAGCTTGGATAACAGCCTCTATGGCTACACCTTC.

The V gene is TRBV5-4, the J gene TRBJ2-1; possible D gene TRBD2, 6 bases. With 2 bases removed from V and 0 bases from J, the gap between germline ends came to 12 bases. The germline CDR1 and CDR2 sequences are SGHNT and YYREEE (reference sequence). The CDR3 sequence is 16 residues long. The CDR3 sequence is CASSFGATSSYNEQFF. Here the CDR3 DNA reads TGTGCCAGCAGCTTCGGGGCGACTAGCTCCTACAATGAGCAGTTCTTC.

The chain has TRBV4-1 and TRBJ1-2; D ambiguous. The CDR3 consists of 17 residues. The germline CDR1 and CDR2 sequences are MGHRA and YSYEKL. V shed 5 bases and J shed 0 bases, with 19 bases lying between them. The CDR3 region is CASSYYTAGQANYGYTF. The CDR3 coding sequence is TGCGCCAGCAGCTATTACACGGCAGGCCAAGCTAACTATGGCTACACCTTC.

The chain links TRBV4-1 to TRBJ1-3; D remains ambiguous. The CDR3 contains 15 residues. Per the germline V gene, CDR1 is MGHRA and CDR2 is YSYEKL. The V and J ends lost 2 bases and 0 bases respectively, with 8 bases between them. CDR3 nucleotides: TGCGCCAGCAGCCAATCAGTGTTCTCTGGAAACACCATATATTTT. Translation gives CASSQSVFSGNTIYF.

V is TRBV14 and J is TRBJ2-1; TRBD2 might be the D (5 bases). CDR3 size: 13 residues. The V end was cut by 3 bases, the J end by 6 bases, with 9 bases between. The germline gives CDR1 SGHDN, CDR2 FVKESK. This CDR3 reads CASSHGGRNEQFF. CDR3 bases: TGTGCCAGCAGCCACGGAGGACGCAATGAGCAGTTCTTC. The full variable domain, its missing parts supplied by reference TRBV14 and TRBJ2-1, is EAGVTQFPSHSVIEKGQTVTLRCDPISGHDNLYWYRRVMGKEIKFLLHFVKESKQDESGMPNNRFLAERTGGTYSTLKVQPAELEDSGVYFCASSHGGRNEQFFGPGTRLTVL.

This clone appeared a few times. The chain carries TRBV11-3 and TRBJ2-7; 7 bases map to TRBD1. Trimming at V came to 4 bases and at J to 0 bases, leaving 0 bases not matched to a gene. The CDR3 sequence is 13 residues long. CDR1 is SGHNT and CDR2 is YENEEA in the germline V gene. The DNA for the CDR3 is TGTGCCAGCAGCTGGGACAGCTCCTACGAGCAGTACTTC. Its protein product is CASSWDSSYEQYF.

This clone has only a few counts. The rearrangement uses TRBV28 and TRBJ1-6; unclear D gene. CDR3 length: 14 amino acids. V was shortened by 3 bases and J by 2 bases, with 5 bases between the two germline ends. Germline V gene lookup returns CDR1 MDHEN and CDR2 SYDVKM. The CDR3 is CASSFPTYNSPLHF. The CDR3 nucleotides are TGTGCCAGCAGTTTCCCCACCTATAATTCACCCCTCCACTTT.

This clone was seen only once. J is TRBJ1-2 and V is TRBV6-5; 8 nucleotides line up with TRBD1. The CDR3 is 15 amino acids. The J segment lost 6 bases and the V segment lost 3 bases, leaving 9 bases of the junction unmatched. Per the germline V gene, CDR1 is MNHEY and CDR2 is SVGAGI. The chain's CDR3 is CASSYLDRGGDGYTF. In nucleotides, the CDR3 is TGTGCCAGCAGTTATCTAGACAGGGGTGGCGATGGCTACACCTTC.

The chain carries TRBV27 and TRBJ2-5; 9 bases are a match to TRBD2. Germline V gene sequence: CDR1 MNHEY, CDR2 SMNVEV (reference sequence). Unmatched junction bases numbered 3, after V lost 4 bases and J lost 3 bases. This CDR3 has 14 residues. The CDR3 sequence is CASSSREGEETQYF. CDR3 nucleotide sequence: TGTGCCAGCAGTTCGCGGGAGGGGGAAGAGACCCAGTACTTC.

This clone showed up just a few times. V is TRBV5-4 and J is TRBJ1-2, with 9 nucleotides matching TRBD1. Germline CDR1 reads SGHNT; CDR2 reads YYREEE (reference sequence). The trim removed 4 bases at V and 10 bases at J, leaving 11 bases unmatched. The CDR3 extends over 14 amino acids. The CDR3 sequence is CASSILTGGEVYTF. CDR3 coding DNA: TGTGCCAGCAGCATCTTGACAGGGGGAGAGGTCTACACCTTC.

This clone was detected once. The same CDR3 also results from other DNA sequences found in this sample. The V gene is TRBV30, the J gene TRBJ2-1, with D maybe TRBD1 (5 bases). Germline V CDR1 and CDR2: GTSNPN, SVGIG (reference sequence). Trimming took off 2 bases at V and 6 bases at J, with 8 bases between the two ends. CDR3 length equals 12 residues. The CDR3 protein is CAWSLQGNEQFF. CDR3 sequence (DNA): TGTGCCTGGAGTCTTCAGGGCAATGAGCAGTTCTTC. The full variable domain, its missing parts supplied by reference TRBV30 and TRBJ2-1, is SQTIHQWPATLVQPVGSPLSLECTVEGTSNPNLYWYRQAAGRGLQLLFYSVGIGQISSEVPQNLSASRPQDRQFILSSKKLLLSDSGFYLCAWSLQGNEQFFGPGTRLTVL.

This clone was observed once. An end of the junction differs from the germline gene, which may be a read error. The CDR3 loop is CASSPGTGASHEQYF. In nucleotides, the CDR3 is TGTGCCAGTAGTCCCGGGACAGGGGCCTCCCACGAGCAGTACTTC. The chain links TRBV19 to TRBJ2-7; TRBD1 matches 10 bases. Germline CDR1 is LNHDA and CDR2 is SQIVND (reference sequence). The CDR3 is 15 residues long. Filled out from reference TRBV19 and TRBJ2-7, the complete variable domain reads DGGITQSPKYLFRKEGQNVTLSCEQNLNHDAMYWYRQDPGQGLRLIYYSQIVNDFQKGDIAEGYSVSREKKESFPLTVTSAQKNPTAFYLCASSPGTGASHEQYFGPGTRLTVT.

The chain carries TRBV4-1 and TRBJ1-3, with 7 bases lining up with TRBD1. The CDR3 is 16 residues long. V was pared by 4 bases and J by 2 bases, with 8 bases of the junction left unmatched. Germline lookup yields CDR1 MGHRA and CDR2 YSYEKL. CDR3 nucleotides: TGCGCCAGCAGCCCTCCGGGACAGATCGCTGGAAACACCATATATTTT. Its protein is CASSPPGQIAGNTIYF.

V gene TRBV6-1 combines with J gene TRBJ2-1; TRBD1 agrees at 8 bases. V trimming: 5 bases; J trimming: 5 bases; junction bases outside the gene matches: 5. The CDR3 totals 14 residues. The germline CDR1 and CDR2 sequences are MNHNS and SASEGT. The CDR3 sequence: CASSPRGRNNEQFF. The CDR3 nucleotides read TGTGCCAGCAGTCCCAGGGGGCGGAACAATGAGCAGTTCTTC.

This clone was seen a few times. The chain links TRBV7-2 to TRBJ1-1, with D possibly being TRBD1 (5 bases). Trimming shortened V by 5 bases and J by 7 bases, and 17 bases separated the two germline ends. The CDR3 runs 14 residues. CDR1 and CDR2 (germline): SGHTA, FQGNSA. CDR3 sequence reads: CASSLDWFRVEAFF. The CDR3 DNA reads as TGTGCCAGCAGCCTTGACTGGTTCAGGGTTGAAGCTTTCTTT.

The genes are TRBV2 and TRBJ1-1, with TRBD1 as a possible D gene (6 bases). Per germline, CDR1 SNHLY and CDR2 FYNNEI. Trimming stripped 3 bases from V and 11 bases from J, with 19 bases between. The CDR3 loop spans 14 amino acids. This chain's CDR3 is CASSDRGRGFPAFF. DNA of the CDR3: TGTGCCAGCAGTGACAGGGGAAGGGGATTTCCCGCTTTCTTT.